A selection of T cell receptor beta chains follows, all from one sample in a study of CD8+ T cells in alopecia areata. Clones were sequenced by immunoSEQ multiplex PCR, and TCRdb holds only the in-frame ones, with some missing. The table includes 200,000 to 250,000 clones, about 64% detected once. The specimen was CD4+ T cells sorted from blood, collected at week 4, from a patient treated with tofacitinib. The source of these receptors is a human donor with alopecia areata. Both conserved end residues are part of each CDR3. D genes are given only for firm matches. Not all rows give a size; the values are once, few, many and, for expanded clones, a class.

v_call	j_call	clone_size	d_call	cdr3_nt	cdr3_aa
TRBV7-2	TRBJ2-7	few	-	TGTGCCAGCAGCTTAGCGACTCTCTACGAGCAGTACTTC	CASSLATLYEQYF
TRBV2	TRBJ2-3	few	TRBD1	TGTGCCAGCAGCCCGGGACAGGTTTCGGATACGCAGTATTTT	CASSPGQVSDTQYF
TRBV29-1	TRBJ1-1	-	-	TGCAGCGTTGGGGGCAGGCTGAACACTGAAGCTTTCTTT	CSVGGRLNTEAFF
TRBV29-1	TRBJ2-5	-	-	TGCAGCGTTGCATTGGCAGCGGGAGAGACCCAGTACTTC	CSVALAAGETQYF
TRBV15	TRBJ1-5	-	-	TGTGCCACCAGCAGAGACCCTGGCCAGCCCCAGCATTTT	CATSRDPGQPQHF
TRBV30	TRBJ2-7	-	-	TGTGCCTGGGGGGGCGACAACTTGTACGAGCAGTACTTC	CAWGGDNLYEQYF
TRBV30	TRBJ2-3	-	-	TGTGCCTGGAGCAGTAATCGTGGGGGGAACTGGAATACGCAGTATTTT	CAWSSNRGGNWNTQYF
TRBV4-1	TRBJ1-5	-	-	TGCGCCAGCAGCCAAGGCCACGCTGAGCCCCAGCATTTT	CASSQGHAEPQHF
TRBV7-2	TRBJ2-7	few	-	TGTGCCAGCAGTCGGGGACCAGTGGGAACCTACGAGCAGTACTTC	CASSRGPVGTYEQYF
TRBV7-9	TRBJ1-4	-	-	TGTGCCAGCAGCTTAGCGCTGAAACATTGGGAGGAAAAACTGTTTTTT	CASSLALKHWEEKLFF
TRBV7-7	TRBJ1-4	-	-	TGTGCTAGCAGCTCCGGCCTGAATGAAAAACTGTTTTTT	CASSSGLNEKLFF
TRBV15	TRBJ2-5	-	TRBD1	TGTGCCACCAGCGTAGACAGGGGCCAAGAGACCCAGTACTTC	CATSVDRGQETQYF
TRBV7-2	TRBJ1-3	-	-	TGTGCCAGCAGCTTAGCAGGGATCCCCTACTCTGGAAACACCATATATTTT	CASSLAGIPYSGNTIYF
TRBV27	TRBJ1-1	-	-	TGTGCCAGCAGTCTCCACCCCGGTTCTGAAGCTTTCTTT	CASSLHPGSEAFF
TRBV7-6	TRBJ1-6	-	-	TGTGCCAGCAGCTTAAGCAAGAATTCACCCCTCCACTTT	CASSLSKNSPLHF
TRBV2	TRBJ1-2	-	-	TGTGCCAGCAGTGAAGGGCGAAGGGTGGGAACCTTC	CASSEGRRVGTF
TRBV29-1	TRBJ1-2	-	-	TGCAGCGTTGTCAAACGGGGACACAACTATGGCTACACCTTC	CSVVKRGHNYGYTF
TRBV4-3	TRBJ2-3	-	-	TGCGCCAGCAGCCAAGAGGCTGAGGGGGATACGCAGTATTTT	CASSQEAEGDTQYF
TRBV5-6	TRBJ2-1	-	TRBD2	TGTGCCAGCAGCTTGGTTTCTAGCGGTGCATACAATGAGCAGTTCTTC	CASSLVSSGAYNEQFF
TRBV7-2	TRBJ1-2	-	TRBD1	TGTGCCAGCAGCTTCGGACAGGGGGCTACTGGCTACACCTTC	CASSFGQGATGYTF
TRBV7-2	TRBJ2-3	-	TRBD2	TGTGCCAGCAGCTTAGGCGGGACTAGGACTTCGAATACGCAGTATTTT	CASSLGGTRTSNTQYF
TRBV7-9	TRBJ1-2	few	-	TGTGCCAGCAGCTTAGGTGGGGCGAAAAGATACTATGGCTACACCTTC	CASSLGGAKRYYGYTF
TRBV29-1	TRBJ1-2	-	TRBD1	TGCAGCGTTGAGCGGACAGGGAGCGGCTACACCTTC	CSVERTGSGYTF
TRBV20-1	TRBJ1-5	few	-	TGCAGTGCTAGGATCGACAAGACCCAGCATTTT	CSARIDKTQHF
TRBV7-7	TRBJ2-1	-	-	TGTGCTAGCAGCTTAAACTCCAGGGGCGATGAGCAGTTCTTC	CASSLNSRGDEQFF
TRBV30	TRBJ1-1	-	-	TGTGCCTGGAGGATAGGGAACACTGAAGCTTTCTTT	CAWRIGNTEAFF
TRBV6-5	TRBJ2-7	-	TRBD1	TGTGCCAGCACCGGGGACAGGGGCTCCTACGAGCAGTACTTC	CASTGDRGSYEQYF
TRBV5-8	TRBJ1-5	-	-	TGTGCCAGCAGCTTGTTTCGGGGGGATAATCAGCCCCAGCATTTT	CASSLFRGDNQPQHF
TRBV5-1	TRBJ2-7	few	TRBD2	TGCGCCAGCAGCCCCGGACTAGCGGGCGAGCAGTACTTC	CASSPGLAGEQYF
TRBV2	TRBJ1-2	few	-	TGTGCCAGCAGCCAAGAAGCCGGGCTAAGCTATGGCTACACCTTC	CASSQEAGLSYGYTF
TRBV5-6	TRBJ1-2	few	-	TGTGCCAGCAGCTTACGACCACAGGGTATGGGTGGCTACACCTTC	CASSLRPQGMGGYTF
TRBV5-4	TRBJ2-3	-	-	TGTGCCAGCAGTCCCGGACAGGGAGGGGGAGATACGCAGTATTTT	CASSPGQGGGDTQYF